This T cell receptor (beta chain) is from a study of blood T cell repertoires in COVID-19. Background on the study: The cDNA or gDNA used as material had been derived from T cells, B-cell-depleted T cells, or PBMCs.

This clone was counted between two and nine times. V lost 8 bases and J lost 2; bases outside the gene matches: 11. CDR1 and CDR2 from the germline V gene are LNHDA and SQIVND (reference sequence). CDR3 length equals 15 residues. TCRdb's table, derived via immunoSEQ multiplex PCR, lists solely in-frame clones and lacks some. This table holds over 50,000 clones, approximately 73% found once. The chain links TRBV19 to TRBJ1-1, with 7 bases fitting TRBD1. The sequenced sample was peripheral blood. The source of this sequence is a woman aged 45-65 years with active or convalescent COVID-19. Written as DNA, the CDR3 is TGTGCCAGTGAACTGAGACAGGGTGGAAACACTGAAGCTTTCTTT. Translation gives CASELRQGGNTEAFF.